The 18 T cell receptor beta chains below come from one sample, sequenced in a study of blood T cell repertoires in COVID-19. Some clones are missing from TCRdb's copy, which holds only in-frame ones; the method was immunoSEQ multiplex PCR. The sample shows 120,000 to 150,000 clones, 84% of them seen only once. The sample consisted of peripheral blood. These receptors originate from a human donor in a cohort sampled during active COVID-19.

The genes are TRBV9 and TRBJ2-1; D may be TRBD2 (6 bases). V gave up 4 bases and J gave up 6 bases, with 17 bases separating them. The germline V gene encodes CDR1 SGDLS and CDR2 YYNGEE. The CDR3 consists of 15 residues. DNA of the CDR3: TGTGCCAGCAGCCAAGGGGCCGGGGGAATCAATGAGCAGTTCTTC. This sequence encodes CASSQGAGGINEQFF.

CDR3 DNA: TGTGCCATCAGTGATTATAGAGAAGAGACCCAGTACTTC. It is translated as CAISDYREETQYF. This rearrangement joins TRBV10-3 to TRBJ2-5, with no clear D. There are 13 residues in the CDR3. The ends were cut back, 3 bases at V and 3 bases at J, with 8 bases in the middle. Germline V gives CDR1 ENHRY, CDR2 SYGVKD.

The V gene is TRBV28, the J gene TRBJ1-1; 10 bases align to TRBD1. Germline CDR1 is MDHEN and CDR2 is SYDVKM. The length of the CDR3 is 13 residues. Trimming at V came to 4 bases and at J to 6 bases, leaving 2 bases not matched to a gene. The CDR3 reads CASSYGQGAEAFF. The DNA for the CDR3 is TGTGCCAGCAGTTACGGACAGGGGGCTGAAGCTTTCTTT.

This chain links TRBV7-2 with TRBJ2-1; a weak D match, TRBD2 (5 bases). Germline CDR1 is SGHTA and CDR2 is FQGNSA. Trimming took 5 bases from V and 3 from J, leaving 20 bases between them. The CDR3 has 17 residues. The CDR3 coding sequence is TGTGCCAGCAGCGAACAAGAGCGGAGGCGCTTCTACAATGAGCAGTTCTTC. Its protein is CASSEQERRRFYNEQFF.

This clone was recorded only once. CDR3 bases: TGTGCCACCAGCAGAGATCCCCGGGGCTATGGCTACACCTTC. Translated, it gives CATSRDPRGYGYTF. The chain couples TRBV15 to TRBJ1-2; D unclear. The CDR3 runs 14 residues. Germline V CDR1 and CDR2: LNHNV, YYDKDF (reference sequence). Trimming stripped 0 bases from V and 4 bases from J, with 9 bases between.

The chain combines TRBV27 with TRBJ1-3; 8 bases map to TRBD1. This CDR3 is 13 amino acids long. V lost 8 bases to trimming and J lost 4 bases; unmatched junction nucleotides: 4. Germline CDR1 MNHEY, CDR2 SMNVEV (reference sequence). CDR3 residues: CASATGAGNTIYF. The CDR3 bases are TGTGCCAGCGCGACAGGGGCAGGAAACACCATATATTTT.

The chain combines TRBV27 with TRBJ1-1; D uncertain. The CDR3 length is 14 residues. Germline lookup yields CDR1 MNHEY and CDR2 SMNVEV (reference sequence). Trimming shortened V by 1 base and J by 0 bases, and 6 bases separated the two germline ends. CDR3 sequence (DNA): TGTGCCAGCAGTTTATACTTCTTGAACACTGAAGCTTTCTTT. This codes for CASSLYFLNTEAFF.

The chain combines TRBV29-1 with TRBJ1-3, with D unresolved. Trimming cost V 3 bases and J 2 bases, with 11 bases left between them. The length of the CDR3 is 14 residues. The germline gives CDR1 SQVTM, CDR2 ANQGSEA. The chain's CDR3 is CSVDPLAAGNTIYF. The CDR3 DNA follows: TGCAGCGTTGACCCTCTGGCAGCTGGAAACACCATATATTTT.

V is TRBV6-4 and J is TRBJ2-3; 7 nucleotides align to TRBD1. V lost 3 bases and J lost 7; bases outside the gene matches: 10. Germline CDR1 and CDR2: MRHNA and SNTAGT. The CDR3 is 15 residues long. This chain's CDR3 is CASSENPGQSNTQYF. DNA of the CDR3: TGTGCCAGCAGTGAGAATCCGGGACAGTCTAATACGCAGTATTTT.

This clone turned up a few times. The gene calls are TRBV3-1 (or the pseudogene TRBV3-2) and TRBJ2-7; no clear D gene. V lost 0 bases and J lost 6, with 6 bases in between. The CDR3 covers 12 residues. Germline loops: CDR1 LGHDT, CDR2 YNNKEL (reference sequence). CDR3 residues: CASSQEGLEQYF. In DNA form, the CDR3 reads TGTGCCAGCAGCCAAGAGGGCCTCGAGCAGTACTTC.

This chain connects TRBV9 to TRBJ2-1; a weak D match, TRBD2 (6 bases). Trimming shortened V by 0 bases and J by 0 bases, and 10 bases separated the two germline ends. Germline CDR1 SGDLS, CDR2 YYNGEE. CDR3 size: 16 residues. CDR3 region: CASSVGGDASYNEQFF. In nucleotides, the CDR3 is TGTGCCAGCAGCGTAGGGGGGGACGCCTCCTACAATGAGCAGTTCTTC.

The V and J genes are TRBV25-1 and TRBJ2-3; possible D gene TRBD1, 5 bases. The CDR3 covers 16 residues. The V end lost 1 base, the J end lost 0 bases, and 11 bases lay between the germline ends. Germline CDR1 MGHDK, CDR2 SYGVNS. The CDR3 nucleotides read TGTGCCAGCAGTGAATTCAAGGGGCCTAGCACAGATACGCAGTATTTT. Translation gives CASSEFKGPSTDTQYF. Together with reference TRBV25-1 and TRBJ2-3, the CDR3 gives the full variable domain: EADIYQTPRYLVIGTGKKITLECSQTMGHDKMYWYQQDPGMELHLIHYSYGVNSTEKGDLSSESTVSRIRTEHFPLTLESARPSHTSQYLCASSEFKGPSTDTQYFGPGTRLTVL.

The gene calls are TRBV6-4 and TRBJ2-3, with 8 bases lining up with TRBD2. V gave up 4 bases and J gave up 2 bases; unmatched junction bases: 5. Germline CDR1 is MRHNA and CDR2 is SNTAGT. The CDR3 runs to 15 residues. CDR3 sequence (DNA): TGTGCCAGCAGTGGGACGGGGGGGGTCACAGATACGCAGTATTTT. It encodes CASSGTGGVTDTQYF.

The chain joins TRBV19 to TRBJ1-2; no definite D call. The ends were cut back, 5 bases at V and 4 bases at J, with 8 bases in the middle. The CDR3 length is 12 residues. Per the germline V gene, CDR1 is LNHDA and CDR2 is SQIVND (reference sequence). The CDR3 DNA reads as TGTGCCAGTAGTTTCGGGGTCTATGGCTACACCTTC. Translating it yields CASSFGVYGYTF.

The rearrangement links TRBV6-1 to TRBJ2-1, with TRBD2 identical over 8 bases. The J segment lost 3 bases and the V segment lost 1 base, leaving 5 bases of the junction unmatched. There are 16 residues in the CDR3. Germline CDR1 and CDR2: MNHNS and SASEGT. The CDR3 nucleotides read TGTGCCAGCAGTGAAGAATGGGCGGGGGGCTACAATGAGCAGTTCTTC. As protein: CASSEEWAGGYNEQFF.

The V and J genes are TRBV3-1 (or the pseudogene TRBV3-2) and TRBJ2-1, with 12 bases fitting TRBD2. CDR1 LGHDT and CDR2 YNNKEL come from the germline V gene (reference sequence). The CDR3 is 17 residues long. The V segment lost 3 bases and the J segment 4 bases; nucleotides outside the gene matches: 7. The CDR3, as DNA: TGTGCCAGCAGCCAGAGAAGGACTAGCGGGATTTACAATGAGCAGTTCTTC. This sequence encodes CASSQRRTSGIYNEQFF.

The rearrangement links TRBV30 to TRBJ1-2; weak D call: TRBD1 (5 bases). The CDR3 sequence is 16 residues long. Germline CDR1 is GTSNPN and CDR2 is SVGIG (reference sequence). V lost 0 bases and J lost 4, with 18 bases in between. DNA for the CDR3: TGTGCCTGGAGTGTACGTCTTAGGGGCCGTTCCTATGGCTACACCTTC. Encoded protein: CAWSVRLRGRSYGYTF.

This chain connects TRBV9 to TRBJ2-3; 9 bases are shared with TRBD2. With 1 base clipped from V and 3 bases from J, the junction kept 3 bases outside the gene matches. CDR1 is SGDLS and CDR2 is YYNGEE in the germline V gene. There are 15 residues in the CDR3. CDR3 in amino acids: CASSVTAGGTDTQYF. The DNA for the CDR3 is TGTGCCAGCAGCGTAACAGCGGGGGGAACAGATACGCAGTATTTT.